This TCR beta chain came from a study of T cells in narcolepsy. Study-level background: Donors had narcolepsy type 1 or type 2, or were healthy controls.

Looked up from germline, CDR1 is KGHSH and CDR2 is LQKENI. The V end lost 3 bases, the J end lost 7 bases, and 13 bases lay between the germline ends. The CDR3 length is 13 residues. Study results and caveats: Autoreactive clone sequences were missing from some blood memory CD4+ repertoires.

About this clone itself: Its antigen remains unidentified.

Assay used: immunoSEQ multiplex PCR; TCRdb lists only in-frame clones, some missing. The data contain approximately 32,000 clones, about 90% of them singletons. This chain connects TRBV18 to TRBJ2-7; D is possibly TRBD1 (6 bases). Source material: CD45RA- memory CD4+ T cells from PBMCs. The receptor comes from a human donor with narcolepsy. The CDR3 is CASSPDSRREQYF. CDR3 in DNA: TGTGCCAGCTCACCGGACAGTCGCCGAGAGCAGTACTTC.